This TCR beta chain was recorded in a study of control samples from healthy donors and cancer patients. CDR3 size: 14 residues. Germline values: CDR1 MGHDK, CDR2 SYGVNS. V trimming: 0 bases; J trimming: 6 bases; junction bases outside the gene matches: 5. TCRdb's copy holds only in-frame clones and misses some; the assay was immunoSEQ multiplex PCR. The table shows 85,000 to 90,000 clones, with 86% occurring only once. Sequencing was done on a sample of blood. The chain employs TRBV25-1 and TRBJ2-7, with 7 nucleotides matching TRBD1. The sequence was collected from a man younger than 45 in good health. The CDR3 protein is CASSEYRAGGEQYF. As DNA, the CDR3 is TGTGCCAGCAGTGAATATCGGGCAGGGGGCGAGCAGTACTTC.